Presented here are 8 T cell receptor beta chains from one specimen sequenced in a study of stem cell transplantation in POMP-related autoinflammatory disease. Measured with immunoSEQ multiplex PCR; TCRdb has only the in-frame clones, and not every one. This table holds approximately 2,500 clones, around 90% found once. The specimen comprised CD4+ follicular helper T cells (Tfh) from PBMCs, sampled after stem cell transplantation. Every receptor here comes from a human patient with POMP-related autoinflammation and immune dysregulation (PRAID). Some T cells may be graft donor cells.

CDR3 DNA sequence: TGCGCCAGCAGCACGCGGACAGGACAAACAGAGACCCAGTACTTC. This sequence encodes CASSTRTGQTETQYF. J is TRBJ2-5 and V is TRBV5-1, with TRBD1 identical over 7 bases. Trimming removed 4 bases from V and 4 bases from J; junction bases left unmatched: 10. This CDR3 is built from 15 residues. Germline V lookup: CDR1 SGHRS, CDR2 YFSETQ.

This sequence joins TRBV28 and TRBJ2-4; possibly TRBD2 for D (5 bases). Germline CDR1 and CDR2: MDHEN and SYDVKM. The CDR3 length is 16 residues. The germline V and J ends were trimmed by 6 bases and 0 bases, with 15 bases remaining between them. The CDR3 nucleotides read TGTGCCAGCAGGAGCCTTGGACTTTTAGCCAAAAACATTCAGTACTTC. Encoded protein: CASRSLGLLAKNIQYF.

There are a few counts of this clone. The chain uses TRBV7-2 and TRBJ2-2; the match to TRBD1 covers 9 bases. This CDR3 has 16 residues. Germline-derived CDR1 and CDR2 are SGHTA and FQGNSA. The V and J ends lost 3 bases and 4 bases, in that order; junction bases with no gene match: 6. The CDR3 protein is CASSLGGQGSTGELFF. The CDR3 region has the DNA TGTGCCAGCAGCTTGGGCGGACAGGGGAGCACCGGGGAGCTGTTTTTT.

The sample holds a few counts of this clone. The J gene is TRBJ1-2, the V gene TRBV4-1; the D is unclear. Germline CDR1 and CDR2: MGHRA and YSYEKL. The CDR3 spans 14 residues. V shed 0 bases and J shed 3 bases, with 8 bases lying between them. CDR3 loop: CASSQDGRDYGYTF. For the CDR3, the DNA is TGCGCCAGCAGCCAAGATGGTAGGGACTATGGCTACACCTTC.

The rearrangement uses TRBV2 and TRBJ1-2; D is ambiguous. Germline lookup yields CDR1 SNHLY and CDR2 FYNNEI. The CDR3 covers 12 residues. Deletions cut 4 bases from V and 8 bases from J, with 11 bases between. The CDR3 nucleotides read TGTGCCAGCAGTGGCGACATGGGAGGCTACACCTTC. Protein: CASSGDMGGYTF.

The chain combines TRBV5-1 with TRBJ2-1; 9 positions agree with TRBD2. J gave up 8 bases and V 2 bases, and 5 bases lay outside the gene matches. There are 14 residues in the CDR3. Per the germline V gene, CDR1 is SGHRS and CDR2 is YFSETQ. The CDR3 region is CASSFSGSSDEQFF. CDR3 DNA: TGCGCCAGCAGCTTTAGCGGGAGTTCAGATGAGCAGTTCTTC.

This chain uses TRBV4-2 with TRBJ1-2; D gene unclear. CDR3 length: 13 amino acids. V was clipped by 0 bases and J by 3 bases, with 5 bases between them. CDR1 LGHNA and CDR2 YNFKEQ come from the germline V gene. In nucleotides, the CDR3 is TGTGCCAGCAGCCAAGATAGGGACTATGGCTACACCTTC. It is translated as CASSQDRDYGYTF.

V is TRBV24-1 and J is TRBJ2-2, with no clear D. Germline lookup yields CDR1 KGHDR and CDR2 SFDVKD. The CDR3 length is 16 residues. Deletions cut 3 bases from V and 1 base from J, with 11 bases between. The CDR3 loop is CATSDIRRKNTGELFF. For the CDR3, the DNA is TGTGCCACCAGTGATATCCGACGTAAGAACACCGGGGAGCTGTTTTTT.